A single sample gave rise to the 4 T cell receptor beta chains below, sequenced in a study of cytomegalovirus exposure and HLA in healthy donors. The PCR used 60 Vbeta and 13 Jbeta primers. TCRdb keeps only in-frame clones here, not all; method: immunoSEQ multiplex PCR. The repertoire consists of fewer than 150,000 clones, with 75% to 85% occurring once and the leading ten covering 5.5% to 7%. The sequencing input was PBMCs. The receptors derive from a woman between 35 and 50 years old in good health and CMV-seropositive.

The V gene is TRBV27, the J gene TRBJ2-1; 10 bases are shared with TRBD2. Germline V gene data show CDR1 as MNHEY and CDR2 as SMNVEV (reference sequence). V lost 3 bases and J lost 10; bases outside the gene matches: 12. This CDR3 comprises 16 residues. The CDR3 coding sequence is TGTGCCAGCAGTTTCCTGATAGCGGGAGGCCCCGGGGAGCAGTTCTTC. As protein: CASSFLIAGGPGEQFF.

The CDR3 here is CASSLVADTQYF. Here the CDR3 DNA reads TGTGCCAGCAGCTTAGTCGCAGATACGCAGTATTTT. The rearrangement joins TRBV7-8 to TRBJ2-3; D is undetermined. V lost 1 base and J lost 4, with 3 bases in between. Germline CDR1 and CDR2: SGHVS and FQNEAQ. This CDR3 comprises 12 residues.

This clone was seen only once. The chain has TRBV18 and TRBJ2-7, with 7 positions matching TRBD2. The germline V gene encodes CDR1 KGHSH and CDR2 LQKENI. The junction had 4 bases not matched to a gene; V was cut back by 5 bases and J by 3 bases. This CDR3 contains 13 residues. The CDR3 DNA reads TGTGCCAGCTCAACGGGAGGAGACTACGAGCAGTACTTC. Protein sequence: CASSTGGDYEQYF.

The chain carries TRBV30 and TRBJ2-7, with TRBD1 matching 10 bases. V was pared by 6 bases and J by 0 bases, with 5 bases of the junction left unmatched. Germline values: CDR1 GTSNPN, CDR2 SVGIG (reference sequence). The CDR3 is 14 residues long. CDR3 in amino acids: CACTRTGGSYEQYF. The CDR3 bases are TGTGCCTGTACCCGGACAGGGGGCTCCTACGAGCAGTACTTC. The complete variable domain, with remaining parts taken from reference TRBV30 and TRBJ2-7, reads SQTIHQWPATLVQPVGSPLSLECTVEGTSNPNLYWYRQAAGRGLQLLFYSVGIGQISSEVPQNLSASRPQDRQFILSSKKLLLSDSGFYLCACTRTGGSYEQYFGPGTRLTVT.